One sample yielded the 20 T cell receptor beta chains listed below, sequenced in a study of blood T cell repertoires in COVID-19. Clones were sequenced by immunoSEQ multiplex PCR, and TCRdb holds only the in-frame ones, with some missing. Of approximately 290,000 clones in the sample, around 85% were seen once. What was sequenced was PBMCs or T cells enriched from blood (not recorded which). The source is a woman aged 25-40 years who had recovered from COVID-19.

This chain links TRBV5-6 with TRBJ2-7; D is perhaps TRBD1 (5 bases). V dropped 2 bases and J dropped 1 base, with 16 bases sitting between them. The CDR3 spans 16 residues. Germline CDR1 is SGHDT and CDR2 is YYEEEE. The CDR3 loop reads CASSFQGPTPSYEQYF. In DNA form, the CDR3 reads TGTGCCAGCAGCTTCCAGGGTCCAACTCCGTCCTACGAGCAGTACTTC.

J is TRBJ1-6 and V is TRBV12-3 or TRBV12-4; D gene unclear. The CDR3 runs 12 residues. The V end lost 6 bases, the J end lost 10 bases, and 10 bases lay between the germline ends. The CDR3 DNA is TGTGCCAGCAGCCTCGCGGAATCACCCCTCCACTTT. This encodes CASSLAESPLHF.

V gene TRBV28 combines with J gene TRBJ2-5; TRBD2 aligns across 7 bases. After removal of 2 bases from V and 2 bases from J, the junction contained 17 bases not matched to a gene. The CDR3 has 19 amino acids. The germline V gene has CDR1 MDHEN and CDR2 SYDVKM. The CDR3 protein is CASSLSERRAGEAQETQYF. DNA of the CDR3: TGTGCCAGCAGTTTAAGTGAAAGGAGGGCGGGGGAGGCTCAAGAGACCCAGTACTTC.

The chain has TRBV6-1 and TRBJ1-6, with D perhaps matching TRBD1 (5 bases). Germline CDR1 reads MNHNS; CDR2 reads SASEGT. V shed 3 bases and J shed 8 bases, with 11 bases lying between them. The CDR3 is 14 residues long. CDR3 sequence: CASSDKGRYSPLHF. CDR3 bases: TGTGCCAGCAGTGATAAGGGGCGATATTCACCCCTCCACTTT.

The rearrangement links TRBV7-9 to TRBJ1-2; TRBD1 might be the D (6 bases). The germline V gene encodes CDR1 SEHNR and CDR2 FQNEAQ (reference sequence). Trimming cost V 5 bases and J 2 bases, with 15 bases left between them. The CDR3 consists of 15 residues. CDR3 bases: TGTGCCAGCAGCCCCGTCCGGGACACCAACTATGGCTACACCTTC. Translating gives CASSPVRDTNYGYTF.

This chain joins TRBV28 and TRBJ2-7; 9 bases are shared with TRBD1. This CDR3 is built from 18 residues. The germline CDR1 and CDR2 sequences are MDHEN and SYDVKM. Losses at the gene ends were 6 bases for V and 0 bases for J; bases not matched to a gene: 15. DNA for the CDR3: TGTGCCAGCAGCTCCCCCGGGGACAGGGCCGCGAACTCCTACGAGCAGTACTTC. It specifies CASSSPGDRAANSYEQYF.

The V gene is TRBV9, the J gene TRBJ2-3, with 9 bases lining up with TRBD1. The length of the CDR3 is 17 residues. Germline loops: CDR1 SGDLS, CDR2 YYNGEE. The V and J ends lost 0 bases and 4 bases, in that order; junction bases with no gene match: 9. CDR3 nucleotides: TGTGCCAGCAGCGTAGTATCGGGGACAGGGATGCCAGATACGCAGTATTTT. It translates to CASSVVSGTGMPDTQYF.

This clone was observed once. CDR3 sequence reads: CASSSGQINYGYTF. The CDR3 DNA reads as TGTGCCAGCAGCTCTGGACAGATCAACTATGGCTACACCTTC. The chain has TRBV3-1 (or the pseudogene TRBV3-2) and TRBJ1-2; TRBD1 is a possible D gene (6 bases). This CDR3 is built from 14 residues. Germline CDR1 and CDR2: LGHDT and YNNKEL (reference sequence). V lost 5 bases to trimming and J lost 2 bases, with 12 bases between them.

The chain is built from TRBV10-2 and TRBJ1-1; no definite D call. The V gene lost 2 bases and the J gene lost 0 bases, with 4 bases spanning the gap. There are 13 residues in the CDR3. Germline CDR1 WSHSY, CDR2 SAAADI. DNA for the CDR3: TGCGCCAGCAGTGAGGACATGAACACTGAAGCTTTCTTT. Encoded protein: CASSEDMNTEAFF.

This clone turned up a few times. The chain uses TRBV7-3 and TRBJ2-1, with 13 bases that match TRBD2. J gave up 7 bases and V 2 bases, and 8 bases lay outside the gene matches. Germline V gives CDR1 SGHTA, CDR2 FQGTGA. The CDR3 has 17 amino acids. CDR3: CASSLLPLGLAGNEQFF. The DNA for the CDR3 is TGTGCCAGCAGCTTACTACCGTTGGGACTAGCGGGAAATGAGCAGTTCTTC.

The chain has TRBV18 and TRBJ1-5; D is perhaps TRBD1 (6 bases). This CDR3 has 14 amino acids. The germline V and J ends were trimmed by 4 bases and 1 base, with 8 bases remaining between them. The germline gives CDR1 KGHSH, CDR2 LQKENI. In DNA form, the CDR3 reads TGTGCCAGCTCACGGACAGCAAGCAATCAGCCCCAGCATTTT. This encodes CASSRTASNQPQHF. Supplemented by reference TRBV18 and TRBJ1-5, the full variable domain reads NAGVMQNPRHLVRRRGQEARLRCSPMKGHSHVYWYRQLPEEGLKFMVYLQKENIIDESGMPKERFSAEFPKEGPSILRIQQVVRGDSAAYFCASSRTASNQPQHFGDGTRLSIL.

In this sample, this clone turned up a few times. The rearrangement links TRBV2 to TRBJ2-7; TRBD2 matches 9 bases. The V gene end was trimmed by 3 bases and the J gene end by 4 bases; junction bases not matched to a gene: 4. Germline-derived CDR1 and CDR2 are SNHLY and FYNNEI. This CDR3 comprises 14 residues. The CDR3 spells CASSEAGGWYEQYF. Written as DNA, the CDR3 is TGTGCCAGCAGTGAGGCGGGAGGGTGGTACGAGCAGTACTTC.

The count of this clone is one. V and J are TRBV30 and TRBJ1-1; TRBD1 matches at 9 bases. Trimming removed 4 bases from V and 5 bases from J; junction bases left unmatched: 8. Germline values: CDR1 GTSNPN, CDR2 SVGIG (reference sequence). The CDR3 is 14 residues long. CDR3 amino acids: CAWTKDRGGTEAFF. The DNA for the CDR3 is TGTGCCTGGACCAAGGACAGGGGTGGAACTGAAGCTTTCTTT.

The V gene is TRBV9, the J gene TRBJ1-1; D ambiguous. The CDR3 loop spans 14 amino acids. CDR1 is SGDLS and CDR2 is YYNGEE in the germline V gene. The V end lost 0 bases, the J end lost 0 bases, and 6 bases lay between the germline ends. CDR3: CASSVGPMNTEAFF. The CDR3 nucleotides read TGTGCCAGCAGCGTAGGTCCCATGAACACTGAAGCTTTCTTT.

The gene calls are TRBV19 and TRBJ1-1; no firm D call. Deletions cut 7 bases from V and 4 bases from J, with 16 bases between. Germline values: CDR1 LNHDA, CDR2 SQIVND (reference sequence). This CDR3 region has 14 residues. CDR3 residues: CASTQTGDGTEAFF. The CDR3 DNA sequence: TGTGCCAGTACCCAGACCGGAGACGGCACTGAAGCTTTCTTT.

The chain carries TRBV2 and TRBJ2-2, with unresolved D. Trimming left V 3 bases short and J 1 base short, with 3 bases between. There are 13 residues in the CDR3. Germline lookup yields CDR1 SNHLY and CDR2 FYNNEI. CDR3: CASSDQNTGELFF. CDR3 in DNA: TGTGCCAGCAGTGATCAGAACACCGGGGAGCTGTTTTTT.

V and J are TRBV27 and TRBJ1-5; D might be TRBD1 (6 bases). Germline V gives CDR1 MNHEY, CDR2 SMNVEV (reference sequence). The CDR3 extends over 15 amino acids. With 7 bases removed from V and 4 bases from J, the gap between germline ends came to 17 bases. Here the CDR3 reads CASKFGAGVNQPQHF. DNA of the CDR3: TGTGCCAGCAAGTTTGGCGCAGGGGTGAATCAGCCCCAGCATTTT.

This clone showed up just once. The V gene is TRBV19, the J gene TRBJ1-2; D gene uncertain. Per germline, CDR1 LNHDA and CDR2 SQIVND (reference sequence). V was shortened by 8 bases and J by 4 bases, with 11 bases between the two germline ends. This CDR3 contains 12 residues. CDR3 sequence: CASLTGTYGYTF. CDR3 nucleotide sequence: TGTGCCAGTCTGACGGGAACCTATGGCTACACCTTC.

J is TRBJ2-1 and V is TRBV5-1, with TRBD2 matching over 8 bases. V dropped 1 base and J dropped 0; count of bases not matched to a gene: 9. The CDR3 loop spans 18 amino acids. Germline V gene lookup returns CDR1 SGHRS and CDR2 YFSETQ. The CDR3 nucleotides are TGCGCCAGCAGCTTGATGCCTAGCGGGCCCAGCTCCTACAATGAGCAGTTCTTC. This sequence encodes CASSLMPSGPSSYNEQFF.

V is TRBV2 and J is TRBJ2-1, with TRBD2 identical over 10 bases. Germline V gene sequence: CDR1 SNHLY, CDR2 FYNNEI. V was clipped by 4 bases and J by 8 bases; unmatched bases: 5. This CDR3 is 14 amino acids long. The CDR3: CASSGLAGDDEQFF. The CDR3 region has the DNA TGTGCCAGCAGTGGTCTAGCGGGAGATGATGAGCAGTTCTTC.